Included here is one T cell receptor (beta chain) sequence, with context. Naive CD8 cells, CD45RO-negative and positively selected for CCR7, excluded terminally differentiated effector memory CD45RA+ cells. Germline-derived CDR1 and CDR2 are SNHLY and FYNNEI. This CDR3 is 15 amino acids long. The V gene end was trimmed by 6 bases and the J gene end by 5 bases; junction bases not matched to a gene: 7. Generated by immunoSEQ multiplex PCR, the TCRdb table keeps only in-frame clones and is missing some. The sample contains around 2,000,000 clones, about 95% of which appear only once. This entry comes from a study of shared clonotypes between healthy human individuals. On the study more broadly: Aged between 18 and 49, the donors were two women and three men. CD4 naive and memory got three plates each, CD8 naive two, CD8 memory one.

This chain uses TRBV2 with TRBJ1-4, with 9 bases aligning to TRBD1. Sequencing was performed on naive CD8+ T cells sorted from blood. The sequence was collected from a man aged 18 to 29 in good health. The CDR3 region is CASRSIGQGNEKLFF. The CDR3 coding sequence is TGTGCCAGCAGAAGCATCGGACAGGGGAATGAAAAACTGTTTTTT.